Following are 7 T cell receptor beta chains from one sample sequenced in a study of a mutant IDH1 vaccine in newly diagnosed glioma. Sequencing used immunoSEQ multiplex PCR; TCRdb keeps in-frame clones, though not all of them. Here the sample spans tens of thousands of clones, about 83% being singletons. Described time point: baseline, week 1 (first vaccination visit). Treatment indicated: pre-vaccination baseline after standard-of-care therapy. This specimen consisted of peripheral blood mononuclear cells (PBMCs), obtained from a glioma patient treated with radiotherapy, temozolomide or both. These TCRs come from a woman under 30 with glioma. Some clones in this sample may be carry-over from other donors' samples.

The genes are TRBV7-3 and TRBJ2-3; TRBD2 aligns across 9 bases. V gave up 0 bases and J gave up 6 bases; unmatched junction bases: 7. This CDR3 spans 16 amino acids. From germline, CDR1 is SGHTA and CDR2 FQGTGA. The DNA of the CDR3 is TGTGCCAGCAGCTTAACGAGGCGGGGGGGCCCGGATACGCAGTATTTT. Its protein is CASSLTRRGGPDTQYF.

The rearrangement joins TRBV7-8 to TRBJ2-6; D unresolved. V shed 4 bases and J shed 0 bases, with 10 bases lying between them. CDR1 and CDR2 (germline): SGHVS, FQNEAQ. The CDR3 has 16 residues. The CDR3 is CASSSEASSGANVLTF. The CDR3 DNA reads TGTGCCAGCAGCTCGGAAGCAAGCTCTGGGGCCAACGTCCTGACTTTC.

The chain recombines TRBV10-3 with TRBJ1-2, with TRBD1 matching over 9 bases. The CDR3 has 14 residues. J was trimmed by 4 bases and V by 9 bases; bases with no gene match: 9. From germline, CDR1 is ENHRY and CDR2 SYGVKD. CDR3 in amino acids: CAIHNRGPVYGYTF. CDR3 sequence (DNA): TGTGCCATTCATAACAGGGGGCCAGTCTATGGCTACACCTTC.

The chain couples TRBV7-9 to TRBJ2-4; no definite D call. Germline V CDR1 and CDR2: SEHNR, FQNEAQ (reference sequence). Trimming took off 2 bases at V and 0 bases at J, with 5 bases between the two ends. The CDR3 is made up of 14 amino acids. The CDR3 DNA sequence: TGTGCCAGCAGCTTACAACTAGCCAAAAACATTCAGTACTTC. Encoded protein: CASSLQLAKNIQYF.

This clone was found a few times. J is TRBJ1-6 and V is TRBV7-9; no definite D call. V dropped 4 bases and J dropped 13 bases, with 23 bases sitting between them. Germline CDR1 is SEHNR and CDR2 is FQNEAQ (reference sequence). The CDR3 runs 16 residues. The CDR3 spells CASSSRDLQFGTPLHF. The CDR3 nucleotides read TGTGCCAGCAGCTCCCGGGATTTACAGTTTGGTACGCCCCTCCACTTT.

The V and J genes are TRBV7-9 and TRBJ1-3, with 7 bases aligning to TRBD1. Germline V gene sequence: CDR1 SEHNR, CDR2 FQNEAQ (reference sequence). The CDR3 has 14 amino acids. With V trimmed by 5 bases and J by 4 bases, 5 bases remained unmatched. The CDR3 nucleotides are TGTGCCAGCAGCCCGACAGGGATCGGAAACACCATATATTTT. This codes for CASSPTGIGNTIYF.

The J gene is TRBJ2-6, the V gene TRBV7-6, with D maybe TRBD2 (6 bases). V was clipped by 4 bases and J by 0 bases, with 7 bases between them. Germline values: CDR1 SGHVS, CDR2 FNYEAQ. This CDR3 contains 15 residues. CDR3 in DNA: TGTGCCAGCAGCTCGGGGGTCTCTGGGGCCAACGTCCTGACTTTC. It translates to CASSSGVSGANVLTF.